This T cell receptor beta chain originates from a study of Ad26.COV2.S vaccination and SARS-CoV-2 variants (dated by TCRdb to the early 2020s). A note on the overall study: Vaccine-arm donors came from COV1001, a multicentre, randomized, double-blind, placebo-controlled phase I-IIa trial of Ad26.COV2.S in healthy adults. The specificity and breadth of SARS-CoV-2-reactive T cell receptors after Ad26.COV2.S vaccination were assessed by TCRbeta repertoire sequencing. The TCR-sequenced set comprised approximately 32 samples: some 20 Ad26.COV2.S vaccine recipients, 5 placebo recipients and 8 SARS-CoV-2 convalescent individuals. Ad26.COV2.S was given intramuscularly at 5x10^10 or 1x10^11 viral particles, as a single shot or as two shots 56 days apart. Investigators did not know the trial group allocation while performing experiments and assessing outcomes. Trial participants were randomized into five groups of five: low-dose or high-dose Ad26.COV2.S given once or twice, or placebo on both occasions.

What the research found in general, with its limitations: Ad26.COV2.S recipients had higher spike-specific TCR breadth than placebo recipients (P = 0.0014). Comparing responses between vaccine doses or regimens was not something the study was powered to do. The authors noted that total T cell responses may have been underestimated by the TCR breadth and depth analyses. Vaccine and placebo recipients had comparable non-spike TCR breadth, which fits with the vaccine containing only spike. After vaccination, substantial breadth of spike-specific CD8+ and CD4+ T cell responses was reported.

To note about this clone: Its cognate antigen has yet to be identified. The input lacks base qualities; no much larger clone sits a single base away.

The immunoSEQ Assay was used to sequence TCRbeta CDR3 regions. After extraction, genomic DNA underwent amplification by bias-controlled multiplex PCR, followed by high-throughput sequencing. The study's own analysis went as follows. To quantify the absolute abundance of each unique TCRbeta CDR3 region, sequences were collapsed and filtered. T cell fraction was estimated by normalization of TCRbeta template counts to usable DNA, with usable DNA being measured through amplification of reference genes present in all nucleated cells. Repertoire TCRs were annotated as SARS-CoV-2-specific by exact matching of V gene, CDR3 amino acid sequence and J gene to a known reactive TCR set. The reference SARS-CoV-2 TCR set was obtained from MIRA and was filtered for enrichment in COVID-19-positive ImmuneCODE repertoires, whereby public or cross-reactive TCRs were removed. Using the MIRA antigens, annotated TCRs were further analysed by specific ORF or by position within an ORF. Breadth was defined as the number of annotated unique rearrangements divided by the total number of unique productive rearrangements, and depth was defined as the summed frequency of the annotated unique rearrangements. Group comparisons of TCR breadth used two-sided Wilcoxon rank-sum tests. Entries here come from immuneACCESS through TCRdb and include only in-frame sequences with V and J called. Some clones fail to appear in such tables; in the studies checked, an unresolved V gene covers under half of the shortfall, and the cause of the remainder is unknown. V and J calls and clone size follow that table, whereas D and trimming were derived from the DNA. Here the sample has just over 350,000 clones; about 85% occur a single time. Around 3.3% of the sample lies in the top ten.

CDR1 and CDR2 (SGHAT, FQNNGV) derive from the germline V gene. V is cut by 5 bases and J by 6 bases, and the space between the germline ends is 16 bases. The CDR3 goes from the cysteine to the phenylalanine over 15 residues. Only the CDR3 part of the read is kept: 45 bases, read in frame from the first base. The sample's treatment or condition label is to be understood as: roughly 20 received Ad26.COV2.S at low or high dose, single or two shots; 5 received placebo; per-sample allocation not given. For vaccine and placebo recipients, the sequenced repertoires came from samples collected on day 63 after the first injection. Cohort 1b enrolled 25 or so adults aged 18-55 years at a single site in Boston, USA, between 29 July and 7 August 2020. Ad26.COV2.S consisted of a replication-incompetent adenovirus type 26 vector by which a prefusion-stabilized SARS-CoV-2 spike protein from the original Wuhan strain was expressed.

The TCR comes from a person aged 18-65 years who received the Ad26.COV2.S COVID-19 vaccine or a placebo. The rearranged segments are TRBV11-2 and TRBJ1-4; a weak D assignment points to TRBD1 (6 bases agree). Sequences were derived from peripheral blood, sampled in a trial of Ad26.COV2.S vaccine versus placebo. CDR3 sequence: CASSPRGTLYEKLFF. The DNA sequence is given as TGTGCCAGCAGCCCCAGGGGCACCCTGTATGAAAAACTGTTTTTT.